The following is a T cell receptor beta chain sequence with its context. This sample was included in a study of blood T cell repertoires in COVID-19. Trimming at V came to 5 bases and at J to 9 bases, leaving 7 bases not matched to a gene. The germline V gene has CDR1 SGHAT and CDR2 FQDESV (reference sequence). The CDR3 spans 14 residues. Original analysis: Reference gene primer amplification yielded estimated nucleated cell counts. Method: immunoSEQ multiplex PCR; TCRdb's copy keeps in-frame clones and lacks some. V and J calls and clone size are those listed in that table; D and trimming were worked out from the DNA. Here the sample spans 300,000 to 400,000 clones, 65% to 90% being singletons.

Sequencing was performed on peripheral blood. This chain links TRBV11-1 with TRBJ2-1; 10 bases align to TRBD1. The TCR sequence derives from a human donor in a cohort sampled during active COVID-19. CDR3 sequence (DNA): TGTGCCAGCAGCCTCCAGACAGGGGGCGGTGAGCAGTTCTTC. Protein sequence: CASSLQTGGGEQFF.